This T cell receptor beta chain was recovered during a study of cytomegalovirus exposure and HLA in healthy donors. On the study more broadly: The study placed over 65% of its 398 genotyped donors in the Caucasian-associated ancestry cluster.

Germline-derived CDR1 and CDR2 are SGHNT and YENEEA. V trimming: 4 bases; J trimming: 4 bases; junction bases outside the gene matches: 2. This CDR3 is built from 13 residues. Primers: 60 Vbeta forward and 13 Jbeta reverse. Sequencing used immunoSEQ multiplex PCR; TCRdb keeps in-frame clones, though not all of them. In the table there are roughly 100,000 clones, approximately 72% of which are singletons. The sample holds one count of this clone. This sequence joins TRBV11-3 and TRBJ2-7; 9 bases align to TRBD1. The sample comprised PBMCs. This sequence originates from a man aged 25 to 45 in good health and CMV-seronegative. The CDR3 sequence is CASSSGQGYEQYF. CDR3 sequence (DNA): TGTGCCAGCAGCTCGGGACAGGGTTACGAGCAGTACTTC.